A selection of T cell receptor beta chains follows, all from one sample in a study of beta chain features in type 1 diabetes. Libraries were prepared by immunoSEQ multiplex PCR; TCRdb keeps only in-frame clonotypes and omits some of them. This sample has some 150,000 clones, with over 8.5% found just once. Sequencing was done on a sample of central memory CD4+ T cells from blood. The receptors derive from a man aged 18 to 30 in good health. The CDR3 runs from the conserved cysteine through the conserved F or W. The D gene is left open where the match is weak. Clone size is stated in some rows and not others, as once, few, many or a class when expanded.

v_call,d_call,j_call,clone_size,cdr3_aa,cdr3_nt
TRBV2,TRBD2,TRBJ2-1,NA,CASSESGRSNEQFF,TGTGCCAGCAGTGAGAGCGGGAGGTCCAATGAGCAGTTCTTC
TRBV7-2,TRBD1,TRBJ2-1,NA,CASSLVGQNKQFF,TGTGCCAGCAGCTTGGTGGGACAGAATAAGCAGTTCTTC
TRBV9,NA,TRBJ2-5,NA,CASSAALQETQYF,TGTGCCAGCAGCGCGGCCCTCCAAGAGACCCAGTACTTC
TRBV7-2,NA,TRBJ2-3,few,CASSQPRGDTDTQYF,TGTGCCAGCAGCCAACCCCGGGGAGACACAGATACGCAGTATTTT
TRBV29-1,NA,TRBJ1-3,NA,CSAGQSGNTIYF,TGCAGCGCCGGACAGTCCGGAAACACCATATATTTT
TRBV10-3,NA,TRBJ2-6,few,CATTLGSGANVLTF,TGTGCCACCACTCTAGGCTCTGGGGCCAACGTCCTGACTTTC
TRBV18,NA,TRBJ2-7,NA,CASSPSTREQYF,TGTGCCAGCTCACCATCCACACGGGAGCAGTACTTC
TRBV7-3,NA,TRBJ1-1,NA,CASSPLGDTEAFF,TGTGCCAGCAGCCCCCTCGGGGACACTGAAGCTTTCTTT
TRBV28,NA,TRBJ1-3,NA,CASTIESGNTIYF,TGTGCCAGCACAATCGAAAGTGGAAACACCATATATTTT
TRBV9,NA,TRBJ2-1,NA,CASSRGLRNEQFF,TGTGCCAGCAGCAGGGGCCTGAGAAATGAGCAGTTCTTC
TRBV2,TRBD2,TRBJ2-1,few,CASSGLAGGLYNEQFF,TGTGCCAGCAGCGGACTAGCGGGAGGCCTCTACAATGAGCAGTTCTTC
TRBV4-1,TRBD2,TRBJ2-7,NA,CASSQVASGSVSYEQYF,TGCGCCAGCAGCCAAGTGGCTAGCGGGAGTGTGTCCTACGAGCAGTACTTC
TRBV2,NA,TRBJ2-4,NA,CASSGLAPQNIQYF,TGTGCCAGCAGTGGCCTGGCGCCCCAAAACATTCAGTACTTC
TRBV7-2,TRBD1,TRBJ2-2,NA,CASSDRGFTGELFF,TGTGCCAGCAGCGACAGGGGGTTCACCGGGGAGCTGTTTTTT
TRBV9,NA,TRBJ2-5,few,CASSVATKGETQYF,TGTGCCAGCAGCGTAGCTACCAAGGGAGAGACCCAGTACTTC
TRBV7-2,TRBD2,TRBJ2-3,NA,CASSQGGGGAKGTDTQYF,TGTGCCAGCAGCCAAGGTGGCGGGGGGGCCAAGGGCACAGATACGCAGTATTTT
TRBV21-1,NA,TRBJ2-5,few,CASAGAIKETQYF,TGTGCCAGCGCAGGGGCCATAAAAGAGACCCAGTACTTC
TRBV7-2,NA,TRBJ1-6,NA,CASSLTVTTNSPLHF,TGTGCCAGCAGCTTAACTGTGACTACGAATTCACCCCTCCACTTT